A selection of T cell receptor beta chains follows, all from one sample in a study of T-cell memory formation after mild COVID-19. TCRdb re-analysed the 5' RACE reads in MiXCR, keeping a single row per CDR3 protein. The sample shows around 80,000 distinct CDR3 sequences, 9.5% to 15% of them seen only once. Source material: PBMCs or a T cell subset sorted from them (not recorded which). The receptors were gathered from a man between 18 and 29 years old who had mild COVID-19 (a few samples of this study predate the infection). Cell type and time point are not known. CDR3s include the opening cysteine and the closing phenylalanine or tryptophan. The D gene is left open where the match is weak. Some rows have no size entry. The others give once, few or many, or a class for an expanded clone.

few	.	TRBV20-1	TRBJ1-5	TGCAGTGCTCCGGTTGGGGAACATCAGCCCCAGCATTTT	CSAPVGEHQPQHF
.	.	TRBV6-6	TRBJ1-4	TGTGCCAGCAGCTCCCAGGGAACTAATGAAAAACTGTTTTTT	CASSSQGTNEKLFF
few	.	TRBV11-2	TRBJ2-3	TGTGCCAGCAGCTTAGTCGGCGGGGGCCTTACAGATACGCAGTATTTT	CASSLVGGGLTDTQYF
few	.	TRBV7-9	TRBJ1-4	TGTGCCAGCAGCCCAAAGGACAGAAGTAATGAAAAACTGTTTTTT	CASSPKDRSNEKLFF
.	.	TRBV7-9	TRBJ2-3	TGTGCCAGCAGCCAACTCGGGGGGCCAGATACGCAGTATTTT	CASSQLGGPDTQYF
.	.	TRBV7-8	TRBJ2-1	TGTGCCAGCAGCTTAGTCGCAGGATTATACAATGAGCAGTTCTTC	CASSLVAGLYNEQFF
.	.	TRBV7-2	TRBJ2-5	TGTGCCAGCAGCTTAGTGGAGGGATGGGAGACCCAGTACTTC	CASSLVEGWETQYF
.	.	TRBV6-5	TRBJ2-1	TGTGCCAGCAGTTCGGAACAGGGAGGCTACAATGAGCAGTTCTTC	CASSSEQGGYNEQFF
many	.	TRBV29-1	TRBJ2-7	TGCAGCGTTGTCCAGGGTGGGCACTCCTACGAGCAGTACTTC	CSVVQGGHSYEQYF
.	.	TRBV7-9	TRBJ2-1	TGTGCCAGCAGCCCTTCCGGGACCTACAATGAGCAGTTCTTC	CASSPSGTYNEQFF
.	TRBD1	TRBV12-3/TRBV12-4	TRBJ1-2	TGTGCCAGCAGCCCCACAGGGGCGGACTATGGCTACACCTTC	CASSPTGADYGYTF
.	.	TRBV6-5	TRBJ2-7	TGTGCCAGCAGTTACATGATAAGTTCCTACGAGCAGTACTTC	CASSYMISSYEQYF
few	.	TRBV11-2	TRBJ2-2	TGTGCCAGCAGCCTAGGGCGGTGGGGGAACACCGGGGAGCTGTTTTTT	CASSLGRWGNTGELFF
.	TRBD1	TRBV5-5	TRBJ1-6	TGTGCCAGCAGCCCCGCCGGGACAGGATTTTTGCCCCTCCACTTT	CASSPAGTGFLPLHF
.	.	TRBV6-5	TRBJ2-1	TGTGCCACCTCGGCGAGGTCCTACAATGAGCAGTTCTTC	CATSARSYNEQFF